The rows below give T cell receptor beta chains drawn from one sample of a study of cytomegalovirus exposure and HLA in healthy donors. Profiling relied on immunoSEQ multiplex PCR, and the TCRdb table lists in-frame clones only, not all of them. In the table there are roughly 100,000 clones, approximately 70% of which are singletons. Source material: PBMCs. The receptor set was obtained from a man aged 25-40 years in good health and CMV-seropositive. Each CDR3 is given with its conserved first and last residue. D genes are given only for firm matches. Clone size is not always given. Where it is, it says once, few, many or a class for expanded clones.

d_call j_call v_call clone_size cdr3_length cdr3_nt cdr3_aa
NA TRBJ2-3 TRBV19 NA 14 TGTGCCAGTAGTCCCAGGTATGGCACAGATACGCAGTATTTT CASSPRYGTDTQYF
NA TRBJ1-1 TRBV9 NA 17 TGTGCCAGCAGCGTATTCCCGATCCGGGACACGAACACTGAAGCTTTCTTT CASSVFPIRDTNTEAFF
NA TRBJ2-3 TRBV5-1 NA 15 TGCGCCAGCAGCCAGGGCAGGGGCGGTGCAGATACGCAGTATTTT CASSQGRGGADTQYF
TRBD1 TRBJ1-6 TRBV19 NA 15 TGTGCCAGTAGTATGGGGGACAGGGCGGATTCACCCCTCCACTTT CASSMGDRADSPLHF
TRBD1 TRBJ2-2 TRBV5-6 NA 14 TGTGCCAGCAGCTTCCTGGACAGGGCCGGGGAGCTGTTTTTT CASSFLDRAGELFF
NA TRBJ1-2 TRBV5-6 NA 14 TGTGCCAGCAGCTCCGTGGCGGCCAACTATGGCTACACCTTC CASSSVAANYGYTF
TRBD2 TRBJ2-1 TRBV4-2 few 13 TGTGCCAGCAGCCAAGATCTAGCGGGGGGTGTGTTCTTC CASSQDLAGGVFF
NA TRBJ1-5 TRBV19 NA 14 TGTGCCAGTATGGGAACAGGTAGCAATCAGCCCCAGCATTTT CASMGTGSNQPQHF
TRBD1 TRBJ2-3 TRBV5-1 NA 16 TGCGCCAGCAGCCCCTTCGGGACAGGCAACACAGATACGCAGTATTTT CASSPFGTGNTDTQYF
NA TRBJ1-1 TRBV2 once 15 TGTGCCAGCAGCACTAGGGAGGAAATGAACACTGAAGCTTTCTTT CASSTREEMNTEAFF
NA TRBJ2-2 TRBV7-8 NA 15 TGTGCCAGCACCCTTAGGAGGGATTCCACCGGGGAGCTGTTTTTT CASTLRRDSTGELFF
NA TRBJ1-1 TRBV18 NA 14 TGTGCCAGCTCACCAAGTTCCAGGGACACTGAAGCTTTCTTT CASSPSSRDTEAFF
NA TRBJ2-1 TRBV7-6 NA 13 TGTGCCAGCAGCCTGGGACACGGATATGAGCAGTTCTTC CASSLGHGYEQFF
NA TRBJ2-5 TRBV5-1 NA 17 TGCGCCAGCAGCCCGGGGGACCGTGGAGTCTACCAAGAGACCCAGTACTTC CASSPGDRGVYQETQYF
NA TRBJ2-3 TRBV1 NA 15 TGCACCAGCAGCCGACTAGCGGGGGGCACAGATACGCAGTATTTT CTSSRLAGGTDTQYF
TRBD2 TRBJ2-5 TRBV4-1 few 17 TGCGCCAGCAGCCAAGTCCCGGGACTAGCGGGGCAAGAGACCCAGTACTTC CASSQVPGLAGQETQYF
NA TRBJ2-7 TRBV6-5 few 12 TGTGCCAGCAGTTACTCGGGGGGCGAGCAGTACTTC CASSYSGGEQYF
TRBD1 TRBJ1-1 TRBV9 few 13 TGTGCCAGCAGCGGCTACAGGGGCCTGGGACCTTTCTTT CASSGYRGLGPFF
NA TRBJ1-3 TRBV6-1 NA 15 TGTGCCAGCAGTGACCTGGACAGTACTGGAAACACCATATATTTT CASSDLDSTGNTIYF
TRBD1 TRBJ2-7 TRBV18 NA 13 TGTGCCAGCTCGCTGACAGGGGGCGACGAGCAGTACTTC CASSLTGGDEQYF
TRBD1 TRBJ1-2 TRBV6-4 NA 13 TGTGCCAGCAGTTCGGGACAGGGGTACGGCTACACCTTC CASSSGQGYGYTF
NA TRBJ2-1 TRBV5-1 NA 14 TGCGCCAGCAGCCGATATGAGGCCCTCAATGAGCAGTTCTTC CASSRYEALNEQFF
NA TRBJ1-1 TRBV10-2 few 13 TGCGCCAGCAGTGGTCTGGGGGCCACTGAAGCTTTCTTT CASSGLGATEAFF
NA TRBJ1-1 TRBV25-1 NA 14 TGTGCCAGCAGAGGTGAGGGTTTGAACACTGAAGCTTTCTTT CASRGEGLNTEAFF
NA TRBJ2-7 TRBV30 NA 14 TGTGCCTGGAGTGGGGCAGTGAGGGTGGACGAGCAGTACTTC CAWSGAVRVDEQYF
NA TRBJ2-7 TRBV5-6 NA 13 TGTGCCAGCAGCTTGGGGTCGGGCTACGAGCAGTACTTC CASSLGSGYEQYF
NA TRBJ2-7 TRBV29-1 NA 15 TGCAGCGTTGAAGAAAGGACAGCCGCCTCCTACGAGCAGTACTTC CSVEERTAASYEQYF
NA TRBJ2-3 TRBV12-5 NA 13 TGTGCTAGTGGCACCGCCCTCTGGGCCTCGCAGTATTTT CASGTALWASQYF
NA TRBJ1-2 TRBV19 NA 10 TGTGCCAGCCACCAGGTCGGCTACACCTTC CASHQVGYTF
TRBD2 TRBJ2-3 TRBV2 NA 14 TGTGCCAGGGATAGCGGGGCTAGCACAGATACGCAGTATTTT CARDSGASTDTQYF
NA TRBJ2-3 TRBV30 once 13 TGTGCCTGGAGGCAGGGCGGCACAGATACGCAGTATTTT CAWRQGGTDTQYF
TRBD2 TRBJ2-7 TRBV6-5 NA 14 TGTGCCAGCAGTTACTCCCCGGGAGGGGGCGAGCAGTACTTC CASSYSPGGGEQYF
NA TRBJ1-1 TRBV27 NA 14 TGTGCCAGCAGTATAATTCAGGGGAACACTGAAGCTTTCTTT CASSIIQGNTEAFF
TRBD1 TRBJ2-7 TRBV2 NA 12 TGTGCCAGCAGACAACAGGGGGACGAGCAGTACTTC CASRQQGDEQYF
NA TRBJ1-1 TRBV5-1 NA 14 TGCGCCAGCAGCTTGTTGGATCGGGGGACTGAAGCTTTCTTT CASSLLDRGTEAFF
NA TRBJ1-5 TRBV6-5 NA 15 TGTGCCAGCAGTTACGGGCCAGGGAGCAATCAGCCCCAGCATTTT CASSYGPGSNQPQHF
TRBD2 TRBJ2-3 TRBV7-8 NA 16 TGTGCCAGCAGCTTAGCTTTAGCGGGGGTGACAGATACGCAGTATTTT CASSLALAGVTDTQYF
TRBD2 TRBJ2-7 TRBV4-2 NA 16 TGTGCCAGCAGCCAAGGGATTAGCGGGGCGACCTACGAGCAGTACTTC CASSQGISGATYEQYF
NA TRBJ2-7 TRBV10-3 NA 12 TGTGCCATCAGTGCCGGTCCGGGTGAGCAGTACTTC CAISAGPGEQYF
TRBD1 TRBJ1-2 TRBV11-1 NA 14 TGTGCCAGCAGCTTTAGGACAGGGGGAGATGGCTACACCTTC CASSFRTGGDGYTF
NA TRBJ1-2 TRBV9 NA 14 TGTGCCAGCAGCGTAGGCAGTCCTAACTATGGCTACACCTTC CASSVGSPNYGYTF
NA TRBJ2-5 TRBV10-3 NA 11 TGTGCCTCATCGGGGCAAGAGACCCAGTACTTC CASSGQETQYF
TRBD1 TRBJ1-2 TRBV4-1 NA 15 TGCGCCAGCAGCCAACCGGGACAGTCACGCTATGGCTACACCTTC CASSQPGQSRYGYTF
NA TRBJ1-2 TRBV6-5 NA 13 TGTGCCAGCAAGGGGTCCGGGCGCTATGGCTACACCTTC CASKGSGRYGYTF
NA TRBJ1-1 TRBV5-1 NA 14 TGCGCCAGCAGCTTTTCGGGGTCTCGGACTGAAGCTTTCTTT CASSFSGSRTEAFF
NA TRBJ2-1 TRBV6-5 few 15 TGTGCCAGCAGTTACTCGTGGGGGGACTACAATGAGCAGTTCTTC CASSYSWGDYNEQFF
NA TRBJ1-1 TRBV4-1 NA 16 TGCGCCAGCAGACCTTCCCTCTCCGGGTCGAACACTGAAGCTTTCTTT CASRPSLSGSNTEAFF
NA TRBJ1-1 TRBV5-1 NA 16 TGCGCCAGCAAACTTGCCCCAGGAAACTTGAACACTGAAGCTTTCTTT CASKLAPGNLNTEAFF
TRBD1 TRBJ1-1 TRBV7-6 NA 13 TGTGCCAGCAGCCTCGGGACAGACACTGAAGCTTTCTTT CASSLGTDTEAFF
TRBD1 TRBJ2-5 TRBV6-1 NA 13 TGTGCCAGCAGCAACAGGGGGCAGGAGACCCAGTACTTC CASSNRGQETQYF
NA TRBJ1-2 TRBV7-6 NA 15 TGTGCCAGCAGCTCCACCCCAGGGGCTATCTATGGCTACACCTTC CASSSTPGAIYGYTF
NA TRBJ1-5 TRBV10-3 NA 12 TGTGCCACCCGGACAGACAATCAGCCCCAGCATTTT CATRTDNQPQHF
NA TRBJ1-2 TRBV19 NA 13 TGTGCCAGTAGTATTTGGGGGACACCAGGCTACACCTTC CASSIWGTPGYTF
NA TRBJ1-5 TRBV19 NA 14 TGTGCCAGTTACGGTCGGGGGTTGGGTCAGCCCCAGCATTTT CASYGRGLGQPQHF